Presented here are 23 T cell receptor beta chains from one specimen sequenced in a study of blood T cells in healthy people across ages. Using a J-beta primer mix together with a sample-barcoded 5' primer, a second PCR was run for roughly 7 to 11 cycles. Via MiXCR, TCRdb re-called the 5' RACE reads, giving one row per CDR3 protein. Among roughly 1.6 million distinct CDR3 sequences listed, around 35% were seen once. Specimen: blood. Source of these receptors: a woman under 40 in good health.

The chain has TRBV27 and TRBJ2-1; D perhaps matches TRBD2 (7 bases). V dropped 7 bases and J dropped 4 bases, with 20 bases sitting between them. Germline V gene sequence: CDR1 MNHEY, CDR2 SMNVEV (reference sequence). CDR3 length: 16 residues. The CDR3 protein is CASNLTSGEGYNEQFF. In nucleotides, the CDR3 is TGTGCCAGCAATTTGACCTCAGGGGAGGGTTACAATGAGCAGTTCTTC.

The V and J genes are TRBV29-1 and TRBJ2-1; no clear D gene. This CDR3 is 11 amino acids long. Trimming cost V 6 bases and J 7 bases, with 10 bases left between them. CDR1 is SQVTM and CDR2 is ANQGSEA in the germline V gene. The CDR3 sequence: CSVLTGNEQFF. CDR3 DNA sequence: TGCAGCGTGCTGACGGGTAATGAGCAGTTCTTC.

This clonotype was seen only a few times. The chain employs TRBV6-1 and TRBJ1-6; the D gene is possibly TRBD1 (6 bases). Germline CDR1 is MNHNS and CDR2 is SASEGT. The V and J ends lost 1 base and 6 bases respectively, with 13 bases between them. This CDR3 has 16 residues. The CDR3 region is CASSEVVGAVNSPLHF. Written as DNA, the CDR3 is TGTGCCAGCAGTGAAGTTGTGGGGGCAGTTAATTCACCCCTCCACTTT.

This clonotype came up a few times. J is TRBJ2-3 and V is TRBV10-3; D is possibly TRBD2 (6 bases). The CDR3 contains 21 residues. V gave up 4 bases and J gave up 1 base, with 30 bases separating them. In germline, CDR1 is ENHRY, CDR2 SYGVKD. DNA of the CDR3: TGTGCCATCAGTGCCCCACGAGGGGCAGCGGGCACAAGTATAGGCACAGATACGCAGTATTTT. Translated, it gives CAISAPRGAAGTSIGTDTQYF.

The rearrangement links TRBV2 to TRBJ1-2; a possible D gene is TRBD1 (6 bases). V lost 6 bases and J lost 4, with 12 bases in between. The germline CDR1 and CDR2 sequences are SNHLY and FYNNEI. The length of the CDR3 is 13 residues. DNA for the CDR3: TGTGCCAGCAGGGACAGCCCATTCTATGGCTACACCTTC. Its protein is CASRDSPFYGYTF.

CDR3 residues: CSARPKQQRAGVPYEQYF. CDR3 sequence (DNA): TGCAGTGCACGTCCGAAGCAGCAACGAGCGGGGGTCCCCTACGAGCAGTACTTC. The chain uses TRBV20-1 and TRBJ2-7; 8 nucleotides agree with TRBD2. Germline loops: CDR1 DFQATT, CDR2 SNEGSKA (reference sequence). V was clipped by 6 bases and J by 2 bases; unmatched bases: 21. This CDR3 is 18 amino acids long.

This sequence joins TRBV21-1 and TRBJ2-5; TRBD1 is taken as the D call from the table, unchecked against the DNA. TRBV21-1 is a documented pseudogene. The CDR3 runs 14 residues. CDR3 amino acids: CASSGGLPPETQYF. In DNA form, the CDR3 reads TGTGCCAGCAGCGGTGGACTTCCCCCGGAGACCCAGTACTTC.

A note on this clonotype: Germline is not matched at one junction end, which may reflect a read error. The chain carries TRBV6-1 and TRBJ2-3; no definite D call. Germline CDR1 and CDR2: MNHNS and SASEGT. The CDR3 runs to 12 residues. CDR3 sequence reads: CTSRPHGDTQYF. The CDR3, as DNA: TGTACCAGCAGGCCACACGGGGATACGCAGTATTTT.

V and J are TRBV9 and TRBJ1-1; 8 bases are shared with TRBD1. The germline V gene has CDR1 SGDLS and CDR2 YYNGEE. V lost 3 bases to trimming and J lost 3 bases; unmatched junction nucleotides: 7. The CDR3 has 15 residues. The CDR3 protein is CASSGPQGVDTEAFF. CDR3 in DNA: TGTGCCAGCAGCGGCCCACAGGGGGTGGACACTGAAGCTTTCTTT. The full variable domain, with the rest looked up from reference TRBV9 and TRBJ1-1, is DSGVTQTPKHLITATGQRVTLRCSPRSGDLSVYWYQQSLDQGLQFLIQYYNGEERAKGNILERFSAQQFPDLHSELNLSSLELGDSALYFCASSGPQGVDTEAFFGQGTRLTVV.

The V call is TRBV12-3 or TRBV12-4, the J call TRBJ2-1; D assignment may be TRBD1 or TRBD2 (5 bases each). V gave up 6 bases and J gave up 13 bases, with 19 bases separating them. This CDR3 has 13 amino acids. As DNA, the CDR3 is TGTGCCAGCAGCACAGGCTCGAGGGAGACCCAGTTCTTC. This translates into CASSTGSRETQFF.

This chain links TRBV29-1 with TRBJ1-2; perhaps TRBD1 as D (6 bases). Germline V CDR1 and CDR2: SQVTM, ANQGSEA. This CDR3 is 13 amino acids long. The CDR3 coding sequence is TGCAACGGTACCCAGGGGAACGACTATGGCTACACCTTC. It translates to CNGTQGNDYGYTF. The full variable domain, in which reference TRBV29-1 and TRBJ1-2 provide the parts outside the CDR3, is SAVISQKPSRDICQRGTSLTIQCQVDSQVTMMFWYRQQPGQSLTLIATANQGSEATYESGFVIDKFPISRPNLTFSTLTVSNMSPEDSSIYLCNGTQGNDYGYTFGSGTRLTVV.

The chain has TRBV6-1 and TRBJ2-1; tentatively, D is TRBD1 (6 bases). CDR3 length: 18 residues. Per germline, CDR1 MNHNS and CDR2 SASEGT. V lost 2 bases and J 6 bases, leaving 23 bases between the germline ends. The CDR3 nucleotides are TGTGCCAGCAGTGAAACGCGACAGGCCCGGGCGATCATCAATGAGCAGTTCTTC. As protein: CASSETRQARAIINEQFF.

There are a few counts of this clonotype. The J gene is TRBJ2-5, the V gene TRBV10-3; TRBD1 matches at 9 bases. Germline CDR1 is ENHRY and CDR2 is SYGVKD. The CDR3 covers 15 residues. J was trimmed by 4 bases and V by 3 bases; bases with no gene match: 6. The chain's CDR3 is CAISETGGSGETQYF. The CDR3 coding sequence is TGTGCCATCAGTGAAACAGGGGGCTCGGGAGAGACCCAGTACTTC.

The CDR3 DNA reads as TGTGCCAGCAGCGTAGGGGCAGGGAACTATGGCTACACCTTC. This translates into CASSVGAGNYGYTF. The rearrangement joins TRBV9 to TRBJ1-2; D may be TRBD1 (5 bases). The CDR3 runs 14 residues. V was clipped by 0 bases and J by 2 bases, with 8 bases between them. Germline CDR1 and CDR2: SGDLS and YYNGEE. Filled out from reference TRBV9 and TRBJ1-2, the complete variable domain reads DSGVTQTPKHLITATGQRVTLRCSPRSGDLSVYWYQQSLDQGLQFLIQYYNGEERAKGNILERFSAQQFPDLHSELNLSSLELGDSALYFCASSVGAGNYGYTFGSGTRLTVV.

This chain connects TRBV10-3 to TRBJ1-4, with 8 bases aligning to TRBD1. The CDR3 contains 12 residues. The germline V gene has CDR1 ENHRY and CDR2 SYGVKD. Unmatched junction bases numbered 2, after V lost 6 bases and J lost 8 bases. CDR3 loop: CAIRDRDEKLFF. The CDR3 DNA reads as TGTGCCATCAGGGACAGGGACGAAAAACTGTTTTTT.

CDR3 coding DNA: TGTGCCAGCAGCTTAGACCCAGGGGGTCCGAACACTGAAGCTTTCTTT. Protein sequence: CASSLDPGGPNTEAFF. The chain employs TRBV11-2 and TRBJ1-1; 7 bases line up with TRBD1. The germline CDR1 and CDR2 sequences are SGHAT and FQNNGV. V lost 0 bases to trimming and J lost 1 base; unmatched junction nucleotides: 5. The CDR3 has 16 amino acids.

The CDR3 sequence: CSARERVPGREAFF. The DNA for the CDR3 is TGCAGTGCTAGAGAACGGGTTCCGGGACGTGAAGCTTTCTTT. The chain joins TRBV20-1 to TRBJ1-1, with D possibly TRBD1 on 5 matching bases. Germline V gene sequence: CDR1 DFQATT, CDR2 SNEGSKA (reference sequence). Trimming stripped 0 bases from V and 7 bases from J, with 15 bases between. The CDR3 contains 14 residues.

This clonotype was recorded a few times. A read error may account for a junction end that differs from germline. The genes are TRBV20-1 and TRBJ2-1; 11 bases are a match to TRBD2. The V gene's germline CDR1 is DFQATT and CDR2 SNEGSKA (reference sequence). The CDR3 covers 15 residues. This CDR3 reads CGAVNSGRAANEQFF. The CDR3 DNA reads TGCGGTGCAGTTAATAGCGGGAGGGCCGCCAATGAGCAGTTCTTC.

This clonotype has just a few counts. This chain links TRBV5-1 with TRBJ2-7, with D tentatively TRBD1 or TRBD2 (5 bases each). In germline, CDR1 is SGHRS, CDR2 YFSETQ. The CDR3 contains 14 residues. Trimming left V 4 bases short and J 2 bases short, with 13 bases between. In nucleotides, the CDR3 is TGCGCCAGCAGCCCCCGGGGCCTAGCCTACGAGCAGTACTTC. It encodes CASSPRGLAYEQYF. Based on the CDR3 plus reference TRBV5-1 and TRBJ2-7, the full variable domain is KAGVTQTPRYLIKTRGQQVTLSCSPISGHRSVSWYQQTPGQGLQFLFEYFSETQRNKGNFPGRFSGRQFSNSRSEMNVSTLELGDSALYLCASSPRGLAYEQYFGPGTRLTVT.

The rearrangement joins TRBV6-8 to TRBJ2-5, with TRBD2 as a possible D gene (6 bases). V lost 7 bases, J lost 11 bases, and 17 bases lay in between. Germline V gives CDR1 MNHGY, CDR2 SAAAGT. The CDR3 loop spans 12 amino acids. The DNA for the CDR3 is TGTGCCAGCATCTTTACCTCGGGGGTGCAGTACTTC. Protein: CASIFTSGVQYF.

The rearrangement joins TRBV5-4 to TRBJ1-6, with 8 bases that match TRBD1. The germline V gene has CDR1 SGHNT and CDR2 YYREEE (reference sequence). V was pared by 4 bases and J by 4 bases, with 7 bases of the junction left unmatched. The CDR3 has 16 amino acids. CDR3 sequence (DNA): TGTGCCAGCAGCGGGACCGGGACAGGATATAATTCACCCCTCCACTTT. As protein: CASSGTGTGYNSPLHF.

In its sample, this clonotype was seen a few times. The V and J genes are TRBV28 and TRBJ2-1, with 7 nucleotides matching TRBD2. The CDR3 spans 16 residues. V lost 8 bases to trimming and J lost 5 bases; unmatched junction nucleotides: 15. Germline CDR1 reads MDHEN; CDR2 reads SYDVKM. CDR3 DNA sequence: TGTGCCAGCGGGCCCTCTAGGGGAGGGGAGAACAATGAGCAGTTCTTC. The encoded protein is CASGPSRGGENNEQFF.

This chain connects TRBV7-9 to TRBJ1-1; 7 bases match TRBD1. V shed 3 bases and J 7 bases; nucleotides not matched to a gene: 5. Germline CDR1 reads SEHNR; CDR2 reads FQNEAQ (reference sequence). The CDR3 sequence is 13 residues long. The CDR3 loop reads CASSLNRDSEAFF. CDR3 bases: TGTGCCAGCAGCTTGAACCGGGACAGTGAAGCTTTCTTT.